The following is a T cell receptor (beta chain) sequence with its context. The entry originates in a study of blood T cell repertoires in COVID-19. Across the study: Nucleic acid was either cDNA or gDNA, and it came from T cells, B-cell-depleted T cells, or PBMCs.

Methods used by the authors: Amplification with reference gene primers provided the estimates of nucleated cell counts. Method: immunoSEQ multiplex PCR; TCRdb's copy keeps in-frame clones and lacks some. V and J calls plus clone size are reproduced from that table; the DNA served to infer D and trimming. Counted here are tens of thousands of clones, roughly 86% occurring once; the ten biggest clones make up less than 9%. The sequence was obtained from a man aged 50 to 60 with active or convalescent COVID-19. Sequenced sample: peripheral blood.

DNA of the CDR3: TGTGCCAGCAGCTTAGGTTCCAGCGCGAACACCGGGGAGCTGTTTTTT. This translates into CASSLGSSANTGELFF. The chain carries TRBV7-2 and TRBJ2-2; no reliable D call. The germline CDR1 and CDR2 sequences are SGHTA and FQGNSA. V lost 1 base to trimming and J lost 0 bases, with 9 bases between them. The CDR3 has 16 amino acids.